These T cell receptor beta chains were read from a single sample in a study of cytomegalovirus exposure and HLA in healthy donors. The table came from immunoSEQ multiplex PCR; TCRdb's copy has only in-frame clones and leaves some out. The data contain over 100,000 clones, under 85% of them seen just once; the ten biggest clones take up around 4%. The sequencing input was PBMCs. The receptor source for this set is a male donor in good health and CMV-seropositive. Both conserved end residues are part of each CDR3. A D gene is named only where the DNA matches it firmly. Rows may omit the clone size; those that give it use once, few, many or a size class.

v_call: TRBV6-5
d_call: -
j_call: TRBJ2-7
clone_size: -
cdr3_aa: CASTPGETTEQYF
cdr3_nt: TGTGCCAGCACCCCCGGCGAGACTACAGAGCAGTACTTC

v_call: TRBV11-1
d_call: TRBD2
j_call: TRBJ2-1
clone_size: once
cdr3_aa: CASSHRTSGGSDEQFF
cdr3_nt: TGTGCCAGCAGCCACCGGACTAGCGGGGGTTCAGATGAGCAGTTCTTC

v_call: TRBV6-1
d_call: TRBD1
j_call: TRBJ1-2
clone_size: -
cdr3_aa: CASSSPGTGPYGYTF
cdr3_nt: TGTGCCAGCAGTTCACCAGGGACAGGGCCCTATGGCTACACCTTC

v_call: TRBV7-2
d_call: -
j_call: TRBJ2-1
clone_size: few
cdr3_aa: CASSSSWNEQFF
cdr3_nt: TGTGCCAGCAGCTCTAGTTGGAATGAGCAGTTCTTC

v_call: TRBV15
d_call: TRBD2
j_call: TRBJ2-5
clone_size: -
cdr3_aa: CAIKAGATAKETQYF
cdr3_nt: TGTGCCATCAAAGCGGGAGCCACCGCGAAGGAGACCCAGTACTTC

v_call: TRBV5-6
d_call: TRBD1
j_call: TRBJ2-7
clone_size: -
cdr3_aa: CASSLNRGRSEQYF
cdr3_nt: TGTGCCAGCAGCTTGAACAGGGGTCGGTCAGAGCAGTACTTC

v_call: TRBV18
d_call: TRBD1
j_call: TRBJ2-5
clone_size: -
cdr3_aa: CASSPLGQGRETQYF
cdr3_nt: TGTGCCAGCTCACCACTGGGACAGGGAAGGGAGACCCAGTACTTC

v_call: TRBV10-3
d_call: -
j_call: TRBJ2-5
clone_size: -
cdr3_aa: CAISESATSETQYF
cdr3_nt: TGTGCCATCAGTGAGTCAGCAACGTCAGAGACCCAGTACTTC

v_call: TRBV28
d_call: TRBD2
j_call: TRBJ2-3
clone_size: -
cdr3_aa: CASSFPGGDTQYF
cdr3_nt: TGTGCCAGCAGTTTCCCGGGAGGAGATACGCAGTATTTT

v_call: TRBV6-1
d_call: -
j_call: TRBJ2-7
clone_size: once
cdr3_aa: CASSFDTARYEQYF
cdr3_nt: TGTGCCAGCAGCTTCGACACAGCCCGCTACGAGCAGTACTTC

v_call: TRBV5-1
d_call: TRBD1
j_call: TRBJ1-4
clone_size: -
cdr3_aa: CASSLTGLNEKLFF
cdr3_nt: TGCGCCAGCAGCCTGACAGGGCTTAATGAAAAACTGTTTTTT

v_call: TRBV23-1
d_call: -
j_call: TRBJ2-1
clone_size: once
cdr3_aa: CASSGRRGRNEQFF
cdr3_nt: TGCGCCAGCAGTGGTCGCAGGGGCCGAAATGAGCAGTTCTTC

v_call: TRBV11-2
d_call: -
j_call: TRBJ2-1
clone_size: -
cdr3_aa: CASSLERNYYNEQFF
cdr3_nt: TGTGCCAGCAGCTTAGAACGGAACTACTACAATGAGCAGTTCTTC

v_call: TRBV7-9
d_call: TRBD2
j_call: TRBJ2-3
clone_size: -
cdr3_aa: CASSFGSRGVHSPTDTQYF
cdr3_nt: TGTGCCAGCAGCTTTGGATCCCGGGGGGTTCATAGCCCCACAGATACGCAGTATTTT

v_call: TRBV5-6
d_call: -
j_call: TRBJ1-5
clone_size: -
cdr3_aa: CASSLATDDQPQHF
cdr3_nt: TGTGCCAGCAGCTTGGCGACAGATGATCAGCCCCAGCATTTT

v_call: TRBV7-9
d_call: -
j_call: TRBJ2-7
clone_size: -
cdr3_aa: CASSLGVYEQYF
cdr3_nt: TGTGCCAGCAGCTTGGGAGTCTACGAGCAGTACTTC

v_call: TRBV11-2
d_call: TRBD2
j_call: TRBJ2-7
clone_size: -
cdr3_aa: CASSSGLAGPYEQYF
cdr3_nt: TGTGCCAGCAGCTCCGGACTAGCGGGACCTTACGAGCAGTACTTC

v_call: TRBV7-8
d_call: -
j_call: TRBJ1-5
clone_size: once
cdr3_aa: CASSPGTRDSNQPQHF
cdr3_nt: TGTGCCAGCAGCCCCGGGACAAGGGATAGCAATCAGCCCCAGCATTTT

v_call: TRBV5-1
d_call: -
j_call: TRBJ1-4
clone_size: few
cdr3_aa: CASSLGQEKLFF
cdr3_nt: TGCGCCAGCAGCTTGGGACAGGAAAAACTGTTTTTT

v_call: TRBV14
d_call: -
j_call: TRBJ2-7
clone_size: few
cdr3_aa: CASSQKRTYEQYF
cdr3_nt: TGTGCCAGCAGCCAAAAGCGGACCTACGAGCAGTACTTC

v_call: TRBV18
d_call: -
j_call: TRBJ1-3
clone_size: -
cdr3_aa: CASSLRGASTSGNTIYF
cdr3_nt: TGTGCCAGCTCCCTACGGGGGGCCTCCACCTCTGGAAACACCATATATTTT

v_call: TRBV9
d_call: TRBD2
j_call: TRBJ2-1
clone_size: -
cdr3_aa: CASSREGLADNEQFF
cdr3_nt: TGTGCCAGCAGCCGGGAGGGACTAGCGGACAATGAGCAGTTCTTC

v_call: TRBV28
d_call: TRBD1
j_call: TRBJ1-1
clone_size: -
cdr3_aa: CASSLLDRANTEAFF
cdr3_nt: TGTGCCAGCAGTTTATTAGACAGGGCGAACACTGAAGCTTTCTTT

v_call: TRBV7-9
d_call: -
j_call: TRBJ1-1
clone_size: few
cdr3_aa: CASSLVTTEAFF
cdr3_nt: TGTGCCAGCAGCTTAGTGACAACTGAAGCTTTCTTT

v_call: TRBV6-1
d_call: TRBD1
j_call: TRBJ2-4
clone_size: -
cdr3_aa: CASSARSGGGKNIQYF
cdr3_nt: TGTGCCAGCAGTGCCCGATCAGGGGGCGGCAAAAACATTCAGTACTTC

v_call: TRBV5-1
d_call: TRBD2
j_call: TRBJ2-7
clone_size: once
cdr3_aa: CASSLVGRAYEQYF
cdr3_nt: TGCGCCAGCAGCTTGGTAGGGAGGGCCTACGAGCAGTACTTC

v_call: TRBV7-2
d_call: TRBD1
j_call: TRBJ2-7
clone_size: -
cdr3_aa: CASSSPPGQGTYEQYF
cdr3_nt: TGTGCCAGCAGCTCCCCTCCGGGACAGGGGACCTACGAGCAGTACTTC

v_call: TRBV11-3
d_call: -
j_call: TRBJ2-1
clone_size: few
cdr3_aa: CASSFESAVGANNEQFF
cdr3_nt: TGTGCCAGCAGCTTCGAAAGCGCCGTGGGGGCGAACAATGAGCAGTTCTTC

v_call: TRBV7-2
d_call: -
j_call: TRBJ1-4
clone_size: -
cdr3_aa: CASSAHRPNEKLFF
cdr3_nt: TGTGCCAGCAGCGCCCACAGACCTAATGAAAAACTGTTTTTT

v_call: TRBV27
d_call: -
j_call: TRBJ2-3
clone_size: -
cdr3_aa: CASSLPEGGDTQYF
cdr3_nt: TGTGCCAGCAGTTTACCCGAGGGTGGAGATACGCAGTATTTT

v_call: TRBV18
d_call: TRBD2
j_call: TRBJ2-7
clone_size: -
cdr3_aa: CASSGNSGSEQYF
cdr3_nt: TGTGCCAGCTCAGGTAATAGCGGGAGCGAGCAGTACTTC

v_call: TRBV5-1
d_call: TRBD1
j_call: TRBJ1-4
clone_size: -
cdr3_aa: CASSLAQTGGGEKLFF
cdr3_nt: TGCGCCAGCAGCTTGGCCCAGACAGGGGGTGGTGAAAAACTGTTTTTT

v_call: TRBV9
d_call: -
j_call: TRBJ2-7
clone_size: -
cdr3_aa: CASSVGPTGLDEQYF
cdr3_nt: TGTGCCAGCAGCGTAGGCCCGACAGGCCTGGACGAGCAGTACTTC

v_call: TRBV6-6
d_call: TRBD1
j_call: TRBJ1-2
clone_size: -
cdr3_aa: CASSPDGQGTNYGYTF
cdr3_nt: TGTGCCAGCAGTCCAGACGGACAGGGAACTAACTATGGCTACACCTTC

v_call: TRBV5-4
d_call: -
j_call: TRBJ2-5
clone_size: -
cdr3_aa: CASSKTGSQGTQYF
cdr3_nt: TGTGCCAGCAGCAAAACAGGGAGCCAAGGGACCCAGTACTTC

v_call: TRBV11-2
d_call: TRBD2
j_call: TRBJ2-3
clone_size: -
cdr3_aa: CASSIAGGFTDTQYF
cdr3_nt: TGTGCCAGCAGCATAGCGGGGGGATTCACAGATACGCAGTATTTT

v_call: TRBV28
d_call: -
j_call: TRBJ1-2
clone_size: -
cdr3_aa: CASSYPQRYGYTF
cdr3_nt: TGTGCCAGCAGTTATCCTCAGCGCTATGGCTACACCTTC

v_call: TRBV2
d_call: -
j_call: TRBJ1-1
clone_size: -
cdr3_aa: CASSGLLNTEAFF
cdr3_nt: TGTGCCAGCAGTGGACTGTTGAACACTGAAGCTTTCTTT

v_call: TRBV14
d_call: TRBD1
j_call: TRBJ1-1
clone_size: -
cdr3_aa: CASSQLGDRDTEAFF
cdr3_nt: TGTGCCAGCAGCCAACTAGGGGACAGGGATACTGAAGCTTTCTTT

v_call: TRBV28
d_call: -
j_call: TRBJ1-4
clone_size: -
cdr3_aa: CASSLPGATNEKLFF
cdr3_nt: TGTGCCAGCAGTTTGCCGGGGGCAACTAATGAAAAACTGTTTTTT

v_call: TRBV7-9
d_call: -
j_call: TRBJ2-1
clone_size: -
cdr3_aa: CASAQGSSYNEQFF
cdr3_nt: TGTGCCAGCGCCCAGGGGTCTTCCTACAATGAGCAGTTCTTC

v_call: TRBV28
d_call: TRBD2
j_call: TRBJ2-5
clone_size: -
cdr3_aa: CASRASGGVQEAQYF
cdr3_nt: TGTGCCAGCAGGGCTAGCGGGGGAGTACAAGAGGCCCAGTACTTC

v_call: TRBV18
d_call: -
j_call: TRBJ2-7
clone_size: -
cdr3_aa: CASSLLAPVDEQYF
cdr3_nt: TGTGCCAGCTCACTCCTAGCACCAGTTGACGAGCAGTACTTC

v_call: TRBV4-1
d_call: -
j_call: TRBJ1-1
clone_size: few
cdr3_aa: CASSQEEWAGTNTEAFF
cdr3_nt: TGCGCCAGCAGCCAAGAAGAGTGGGCAGGAACGAACACTGAAGCTTTCTTT